This T cell receptor beta chain was sequenced for a study of blood T cell repertoires in COVID-19. Clones were sequenced by immunoSEQ multiplex PCR, and TCRdb holds only the in-frame ones, with some missing. Of some 120,000 clones detected, 90% appear once; the ten largest clones hold about 4.6%. Germline-derived CDR1 and CDR2 are SGHRS and YFSETQ. This CDR3 is 17 amino acids long. Germline trimming cut 2 bases from V and 7 bases from J; bases unmatched to any gene: 11. The clonotype was recovered from a man aged 60 to 69 with COVID-19, enrolled during active disease. The sequencing input was peripheral blood. The chain combines TRBV5-1 with TRBJ1-6, with 8 bases identical to TRBD1. DNA of the CDR3: TGCGCCAGCAGCTTAGGGGCCCAACAGGGGGGCAATTCACCCCTCCACTTT. Amino acids: CASSLGAQQGGNSPLHF. Drawing the rest from reference TRBV5-1 and TRBJ1-6, the complete variable domain is KAGVTQTPRYLIKTRGQQVTLSCSPISGHRSVSWYQQTPGQGLQFLFEYFSETQRNKGNFPGRFSGRQFSNSRSEMNVSTLELGDSALYLCASSLGAQQGGNSPLHFGNGTRLTVT.